Sequencing of this T cell receptor (beta chain) was carried out in a study of response to subunit inactivated influenza vaccine. Overall study results and limits: It was suggested by the authors that few new T cells are recruited by each seasonal influenza vaccination.

TCRdb ran MiXCR on the RT-PCR reads and lists one entry per CDR3 protein. The table shows hundreds of thousands of distinct CDR3 sequences, with 18% occurring only once. Germline CDR1 and CDR2: DFQATT and SNEGSKA (reference sequence). Unmatched junction bases numbered 13, after V lost 4 bases and J lost 6 bases. The CDR3 totals 15 residues. This clonotype was counted a few times. What it recognizes is unknown. The rearrangement uses TRBV20-1 and TRBJ2-7; 9 bases align to TRBD2. The material was PBMCs from blood, obtained about 5 days after vaccination. The receptor comes from a man in his fifties who received an inactivated influenza vaccine. Written as DNA, the CDR3 is TGCAGTGCTACCTCATTGGCGGGAGGGAATTTCGAGCAGTACTTC. Protein: CSATSLAGGNFEQYF.